These 25 T cell receptor beta chains were sequenced from one sample in a study of naive and memory T cell subsets. Study-level points and caveats: Especially in CD8 cells, naive repertoires contained a few larger clonotypes, possibly CD45RA-re-expressing memory cells.

Their antigens are not known. The beta constant-region primer was an equimolar mix of two oligonucleotides covering TRBC1 and TRBC2. The ligated cDNA underwent four PCR rounds using SP2 and nested alpha and beta constant-region primers. TCRdb analysed the UMI-ligation and nested PCR reads with MiXCR anew, one entry per CDR3 protein. Of under 150,000 distinct CDR3 sequences in the sample, around 21% were seen once. The specimen was naive CD8+ T cells from blood. Receptors were obtained from a human donor in good health.

This clonotype was observed a handful of times. This chain connects TRBV29-1 to TRBJ2-7, with D possibly matching TRBD1 (5 bases). Germline-derived CDR1 and CDR2 are SQVTM and ANQGSEA. The CDR3 runs to 10 residues. Trimming stripped 8 bases from V and 5 bases from J, with 10 bases between. In nucleotides, the CDR3 is TGCAGCATCATGACAGACGAGCAGTACTTC. The encoded protein is CSIMTDEQYF.

This clonotype was recorded at least ten times. The chain is built from TRBV5-1 and TRBJ2-7; 8 bases align to TRBD2. CDR1 and CDR2 from the germline V gene are SGHRS and YFSETQ. V lost 2 bases and J lost 4; bases outside the gene matches: 8. There are 15 residues in the CDR3. CDR3 coding DNA: TGCGCCAGCAGCTTTCAGCGGGAGTCTTCATACGAGCAGTACTTC. Residues: CASSFQRESSYEQYF.

Only a few counts were recorded for this clonotype. The chain carries TRBV19 and TRBJ2-1, with 10 bases that match TRBD2. The CDR3 length is 15 residues. V was pared by 6 bases and J by 3 bases, with 5 bases of the junction left unmatched. Germline CDR1 reads LNHDA; CDR2 reads SQIVND (reference sequence). The CDR3 spells CASRRTSGGYNEQFF. The CDR3 DNA is TGTGCCAGTAGACGGACTAGCGGAGGCTACAATGAGCAGTTCTTC.

The chain is built from TRBV6-5 and TRBJ1-2; a weak D match, TRBD1 (6 bases). This CDR3 is built from 14 residues. V gave up 2 bases and J gave up 0 bases, with 7 bases separating them. Germline lookup yields CDR1 MNHEY and CDR2 SVGAGI. CDR3 DNA sequence: TGTGCCAGCAGTTACGGACAGTCTAACTATGGCTACACCTTC. It encodes CASSYGQSNYGYTF.

This clonotype has ten or more counts. The rearrangement uses TRBV19 and TRBJ1-5, with TRBD1 identical over 7 bases. V shed 6 bases and J 0 bases; nucleotides not matched to a gene: 5. Germline CDR1 is LNHDA and CDR2 is SQIVND (reference sequence). The CDR3 sequence is 15 residues long. CDR3 residues: CASSARDSSNQPQHF. In DNA form, the CDR3 reads TGTGCCAGTAGCGCCCGGGACAGTAGCAATCAGCCCCAGCATTTT.

This clonotype appeared a few times. The chain employs TRBV28 and TRBJ2-1; 7 bases are a match to TRBD1. The length of the CDR3 is 14 residues. The trim removed 6 bases at V and 6 bases at J, leaving 8 bases unmatched. CDR1 is MDHEN, CDR2 SYDVKM, per germline. The CDR3 coding sequence is TGTGCCAGCAGCCCGGGACAGCCCATCAATGAGCAGTTCTTC. Translating it yields CASSPGQPINEQFF.

This clonotype was seen a few times. J is TRBJ1-1 and V is TRBV11-2; D gene ambiguous. The CDR3 has 15 residues. V was pared by 6 bases and J by 3 bases, with 17 bases between. Germline V gene sequence: CDR1 SGHAT, CDR2 FQNNGV. The DNA of the CDR3 is TGTGCCAGCAGTCCCTGGAGGGCGGTGGACACTGAAGCTTTCTTT. Its translation is CASSPWRAVDTEAFF.

This clonotype was counted between two and nine times. The gene calls are TRBV27 and TRBJ2-3; the D gene is possibly TRBD1 (6 bases). The CDR3 has 16 residues. Trimming took 4 bases from V and 1 from J, leaving 15 bases between them. Germline values: CDR1 MNHEY, CDR2 SMNVEV (reference sequence). The CDR3 sequence: CASSSRYRVGTDTQYF. Written as DNA, the CDR3 is TGTGCCAGCAGTTCCCGTTACAGGGTGGGCACAGATACGCAGTATTTT.

This clonotype has more than one count but fewer than ten. DNA of the CDR3: TGCAGTGCTAGAGGTGGACAGGTGGACGAGCAGTACTTC. This gives the protein CSARGGQVDEQYF. J is TRBJ2-7 and V is TRBV20-1; 7 bases fit TRBD1. The CDR3 runs to 13 residues. The V and J ends lost 1 base and 5 bases, in that order; junction bases with no gene match: 5. The germline gives CDR1 DFQATT, CDR2 SNEGSKA (reference sequence).

This clonotype was seen a few times. This chain connects TRBV29-1 to TRBJ2-7, with 12 positions matching TRBD2. Germline CDR1 and CDR2: SQVTM and ANQGSEA. V was pared by 1 base and J by 2 bases, with 3 bases of the junction left unmatched. The CDR3 runs to 15 residues. The DNA of the CDR3 is TGCAGCGTTGAAGGGGGACTAGCGGGTGCCTACGAGCAGTACTTC. This sequence encodes CSVEGGLAGAYEQYF.

This clonotype came up a few times. This chain connects TRBV4-1 to TRBJ2-7, with TRBD2 identical over 7 bases. This CDR3 contains 17 residues. The junction had 13 bases not matched to a gene; V was cut back by 3 bases and J by 2 bases. Germline V gives CDR1 MGHRA, CDR2 YSYEKL. The DNA of the CDR3 is TGCGCCAGCAGCCAGGGGGAGACCGGGACTACGGCCTACGAGCAGTACTTC. Its translation: CASSQGETGTTAYEQYF.

This clonotype showed up many times. The gene calls are TRBV28 and TRBJ2-3; 8 bases line up with TRBD1. The CDR3 loop spans 16 amino acids. The junction had 14 bases not matched to a gene; V was cut back by 6 bases and J by 6 bases. CDR1 is MDHEN, CDR2 SYDVKM, per germline. CDR3 loop: CASRVTGAPDLDTQYF. The CDR3 DNA sequence: TGTGCCAGCAGGGTGACAGGGGCGCCGGACCTGGATACGCAGTATTTT.

The chain carries TRBV29-1 and TRBJ2-3; TRBD2 might be the D (6 bases). This CDR3 has 11 residues. The V gene's germline CDR1 is SQVTM and CDR2 ANQGSEA. V was cut by 8 bases and J by 7 bases, with 13 bases left in between. CDR3 sequence: CSSETSYTQYF. The CDR3 DNA is TGCAGCTCCGAGACTAGTTATACGCAGTATTTT.

This clonotype turned up a few times. The chain employs TRBV29-1 and TRBJ2-7; tentative D call: TRBD1 (6 bases). V gave up 4 bases and J gave up 6 bases, with 13 bases separating them. Germline V gene lookup returns CDR1 SQVTM and CDR2 ANQGSEA. This CDR3 has 12 residues. The CDR3 here is CSVGGGLGEQYF. The CDR3, as DNA: TGCAGCGTTGGAGGGGGTCTTGGCGAGCAGTACTTC.

This clonotype was seen a handful of times. The genes are TRBV12-3 or TRBV12-4 and TRBJ2-7; a weak D match, TRBD2 (5 bases). The CDR3 extends over 14 amino acids. Between the trimmed V and J ends, which lost 3 bases and 0 bases, there was a span of 9 bases. The CDR3 DNA sequence: TGTGCCAGCAGTTTTCGGGGTTACTCCTACGAGCAGTACTTC. Encoded protein: CASSFRGYSYEQYF.

This clonotype turned up a few times. This sequence joins TRBV5-1 and TRBJ2-1; D is perhaps TRBD1 (6 bases). Per the germline V gene, CDR1 is SGHRS and CDR2 is YFSETQ. The CDR3 is 16 amino acids. V lost 2 bases, J lost 6 bases, and 18 bases lay in between. CDR3 nucleotide sequence: TGCGCCAGCAGCTTAACACAGGGTGCGATCTTCAATGAGCAGTTCTTC. Its translation is CASSLTQGAIFNEQFF.

This chain joins TRBV7-9 and TRBJ2-5, with TRBD1 matching 7 bases. The CDR3 extends over 15 amino acids. CDR1 and CDR2 from the germline V gene are SEHNR and FQNEAQ (reference sequence). Germline trimming cut 6 bases from V and 5 bases from J; bases unmatched to any gene: 12. The CDR3 DNA is TGTGCCAGCAGGTCGCGACAGGGTCCGGAGGAGACCCAGTACTTC. As protein: CASRSRQGPEETQYF.

This clonotype has a handful of counts. J is TRBJ2-5 and V is TRBV4-1; D is uncertain. Germline CDR1 reads MGHRA; CDR2 reads YSYEKL. The CDR3 extends over 13 amino acids. V lost 1 base and J 1 base, leaving 4 bases between the germline ends. The CDR3 sequence is CASSQGPQETQYF. CDR3 bases: TGCGCCAGCAGCCAAGGGCCCCAAGAGACCCAGTACTTC.

The rearrangement joins TRBV12-3 or TRBV12-4 to TRBJ2-2; TRBD2 matches at 10 bases. Unmatched junction bases numbered 10, after V lost 5 bases and J lost 4 bases. The CDR3 runs 17 residues. CDR3: CASSPSGRSPSTGELFF. CDR3 nucleotides: TGTGCCAGCAGTCCTAGCGGGAGATCCCCGAGCACCGGGGAGCTGTTTTTT.

This clonotype has more than one count but fewer than ten. The CDR3 here is CASSLTGGSTEAFF. CDR3 nucleotides: TGTGCCAGCAGTTTAACAGGGGGGAGTACTGAAGCTTTCTTT. The chain uses TRBV12-3 or TRBV12-4 and TRBJ1-1; the match to TRBD1 covers 8 bases. The CDR3 totals 14 residues. V was pared by 2 bases and J by 5 bases, with 4 bases of the junction left unmatched.

The V and J genes are TRBV28 and TRBJ1-1; unclear D gene. In germline, CDR1 is MDHEN, CDR2 SYDVKM. The V gene lost 4 bases and the J gene lost 7 bases, with 10 bases spanning the gap. The CDR3 covers 12 residues. The CDR3, as DNA: TGTGCCAGCAGTTCTAGTCCTCATGAAGCTTTCTTT. Amino acid sequence: CASSSSPHEAFF.

CDR3 in amino acids: CASKGEGNRNEKLFF. Here the CDR3 DNA reads TGTGCCAGCAAGGGGGAGGGTAATCGTAATGAAAAACTGTTTTTT. This chain joins TRBV28 and TRBJ1-4, with D maybe TRBD1 (6 bases). Trimming removed 7 bases from V and 4 bases from J, with 16 bases in between. The CDR3 has 15 amino acids. Germline V gives CDR1 MDHEN, CDR2 SYDVKM.

This clonotype came up many times. The CDR3 nucleotides are TGTGCCAGCAGCTTTTCGGGAGTGGCCATCGAAGCTTTCTTT. It codes for CASSFSGVAIEAFF. V and J are TRBV5-6 and TRBJ1-1; D not resolved. The CDR3 sequence is 14 residues long. The germline CDR1 and CDR2 sequences are SGHDT and YYEEEE. V lost 2 bases to trimming and J lost 8 bases, with 16 bases between them.

This clonotype has a handful of counts. The chain has TRBV5-5 and TRBJ1-5; the D gene is possibly TRBD1 (5 bases). The CDR3 has 15 residues. With 0 bases removed from V and 5 bases from J, the gap between germline ends came to 12 bases. Germline V gene data show CDR1 as SGHKS and CDR2 as YYEKEE (reference sequence). The chain's CDR3 is CASSLGQPYYQPQHF. The CDR3 nucleotides are TGTGCCAGCAGCTTGGGACAGCCATACTATCAGCCCCAGCATTTT.

J is TRBJ2-7 and V is TRBV27; a possible D gene is TRBD2 (6 bases). The germline V and J ends were trimmed by 0 bases and 3 bases, with 15 bases remaining between them. This CDR3 has 16 residues. Germline V gene sequence: CDR1 MNHEY, CDR2 SMNVEV (reference sequence). CDR3: CASSLSGEVRGYEQYF. In nucleotides, the CDR3 is TGTGCCAGCAGTTTATCGGGGGAGGTTCGGGGCTACGAGCAGTACTTC.